This T cell receptor (delta chain) was sequenced in a study of Vδ1+ human thymocytes. Study findings and constraints: Roughly 22% of thymic delta-chain sequences were Vdelta2, with few Vdelta3, unlike blood Vdelta1+ controls. The authors advised highly purified populations and single-cell validation. Thymic TRG and TRD repertoires appeared highly polyclonal, with Gaussian CDR3 length distributions.

In germline, CDR1 is TSWWSYY, CDR2 QGS. The CDR3 totals 19 residues. V lost 0 bases and J lost 7; bases outside the gene matches: 16. Alphabeta T cells were depleted, then CD3+ Vdelta1+ Vdelta2- thymocytes were FACS-sorted. Sequences come from RNA converted to cDNA by reverse transcription. The CDR3 regions were amplified by multiplex PCR from V-gene primers to a constant-region primer. TCRdb reprocessed the multiplex PCR reads through CATT. The sample includes about 53,000 delta-chain clones, over 12% seen only once; the top ten take 0.3% to 0.45%. As regards this clone: Its specificity is unknown.

Sequencing was carried out using Vdelta1+ gamma-delta thymocytes from the thymus. The subset is: FACS-sorted CD3+ TCRalphabeta- TCRVdelta1+ TCRVdelta2- thymocytes. The chain links TRDV1 to TRDJ1; 11 bases line up with TRDD3. This TCR was sampled from a girl in the first two years of life who had congenital heart surgery. The CDR3 loop is CALGELVSEAGGYLTKLIF. DNA of the CDR3: TGTGCTCTTGGGGAACTAGTTTCCGAAGCTGGGGGATACTTAACTAAACTCATCTTT.